Presented here are 24 T cell receptor beta chains from one specimen sequenced in a study of cytomegalovirus exposure and HLA in healthy donors. PCR primers comprised 60 Vbeta and 13 Jbeta primers. Sequencing used immunoSEQ multiplex PCR; TCRdb keeps in-frame clones, though not all of them. The table records approximately 77,000 clones, roughly 80% of them present only once. The sequenced sample was PBMCs. These receptors all stem from a man aged 35 to 55 in good health and CMV-seronegative.

V and J are TRBV14 and TRBJ2-3; D not resolved. The germline V gene has CDR1 SGHDN and CDR2 FVKESK. The CDR3 loop spans 13 amino acids. Trimming stripped 2 bases from V and 6 bases from J, with 9 bases between. DNA for the CDR3: TGTGCCAGCAGCCAAAATATTATCGATACGCAGTATTTT. It specifies CASSQNIIDTQYF.

The chain uses TRBV9 and TRBJ2-7, with a possible D match to TRBD1 (5 bases). This CDR3 has 14 amino acids. The germline CDR1 and CDR2 sequences are SGDLS and YYNGEE. With 0 bases removed from V and 5 bases from J, the gap between germline ends came to 12 bases. The CDR3 sequence: CASSVGAGIHEQYF. DNA for the CDR3: TGTGCCAGCAGCGTAGGGGCAGGGATTCACGAGCAGTACTTC.

The CDR3 region is CASSIHVNEQFF. CDR3 DNA sequence: TGTGCCAGTAGTATCCATGTGAATGAGCAGTTCTTC. J is TRBJ2-1 and V is TRBV19; no clear D. Germline CDR1 and CDR2: LNHDA and SQIVND (reference sequence). Trimming removed 3 bases from V and 7 bases from J, with 7 bases in between. CDR3 length: 12 residues. The variable domain in full, with the rest retrieved from reference TRBV19 and TRBJ2-1, is DGGITQSPKYLFRKEGQNVTLSCEQNLNHDAMYWYRQDPGQGLRLIYYSQIVNDFQKGDIAEGYSVSREKKESFPLTVTSAQKNPTAFYLCASSIHVNEQFFGPGTRLTVL.

The chain uses TRBV5-1 and TRBJ2-7, with 7 nucleotides matching TRBD1. Germline V CDR1 and CDR2: SGHRS, YFSETQ. This CDR3 contains 14 residues. Germline trimming cut 3 bases from V and 0 bases from J; bases unmatched to any gene: 3. CDR3 DNA: TGCGCCAGCAGCTACCGGGACAGCTCCTACGAGCAGTACTTC. Protein product: CASSYRDSSYEQYF.

The chain employs TRBV19 and TRBJ2-2; D unclear. V dropped 5 bases and J dropped 1 base, with 2 bases sitting between them. Germline values: CDR1 LNHDA, CDR2 SQIVND (reference sequence). The CDR3 is 12 amino acids. The chain's CDR3 is CASSRNTGELFF. CDR3 coding DNA: TGTGCCAGTAGTCGGAACACCGGGGAGCTGTTTTTT.

V and J are TRBV18 and TRBJ2-5; TRBD1 is a possible D gene (6 bases). The V end was cut by 2 bases, the J end by 1 base, with 11 bases between. The CDR3 sequence is 15 residues long. Germline V gene data show CDR1 as KGHSH and CDR2 as LQKENI. The CDR3 sequence is CASSPYLGGQETQYF. CDR3 bases: TGTGCCAGCTCACCATATTTAGGGGGCCAAGAGACCCAGTACTTC.

This clone appeared a few times. The gene calls are TRBV5-8 and TRBJ2-7; 9 bases match TRBD1. Germline CDR1 SGHTS, CDR2 YDEGEE. CDR3 length equals 14 residues. J gave up 2 bases and V 4 bases, and 4 bases lay outside the gene matches. The CDR3 DNA sequence: TGTGCCAGCAGCAGACAGGGGGTACCCTACGAGCAGTACTTC. Translation gives CASSRQGVPYEQYF. The whole variable domain, filled in from reference TRBV5-8 and TRBJ2-7, reads EAGVTQSPTHLIKTRGQQATLRCSPISGHTSVYWYQQALGLGLQFLLWYDEGEERNRGNFPPRFSGRQFPNYSSELNVNALELEDSALYLCASSRQGVPYEQYFGPGTRLTVT.

About this clone: Relative to the germline gene, one junction end is altered; a read error may explain this. This CDR3 reads CASSLRSHQETQYF. The CDR3 nucleotides are TGTGCTAGCAGCTTACGGTCCCACCAAGAGACCCAGTACTTC. V gene TRBV7-7 combines with J gene TRBJ2-5; D remains unclear. Germline assignment: CDR1 SSHAT and CDR2 FNYEAQ (reference sequence). The CDR3 sequence is 14 residues long.

The rearrangement joins TRBV28 to TRBJ1-2, with D perhaps matching TRBD1 (5 bases). Germline-derived CDR1 and CDR2 are MDHEN and SYDVKM. The CDR3 consists of 14 residues. Trimming cost V 6 bases and J 4 bases, with 15 bases left between them. In DNA, the CDR3 is TGTGCCAGCAGCCGGAGCAGGGTCCTCTATGGCTACACCTTC. This gives the protein CASSRSRVLYGYTF.

With respect to this clone: The junction departs from the called germline gene at one end, perhaps through a read error. J is TRBJ2-7 and V is TRBV6-6; TRBD2 matches at 7 bases. Germline lookup yields CDR1 MNHNY and CDR2 SVGAGI (reference sequence). The CDR3 loop spans 11 amino acids. CDR3 residues: CVSTMGGVRYF. In DNA, the CDR3 is TGTGTCAGCACCATGGGGGGGGTTCGGTACTTC.

This clone was recorded only once. This chain connects TRBV5-6 to TRBJ1-3; D is uncertain. This CDR3 is 14 amino acids long. CDR1 SGHDT and CDR2 YYEEEE come from the germline V gene. V gave up 1 base and J gave up 5 bases, with 10 bases separating them. CDR3 region: CASSLPVLRNTIYF. CDR3 bases: TGTGCCAGCAGCTTGCCGGTTTTGAGAAACACCATATATTTT.

Only one count was recorded for this clone. The gene calls are TRBV28 and TRBJ2-3, with D possibly TRBD1 on 5 matching bases. V was clipped by 7 bases and J by 5 bases, with 19 bases between them. This CDR3 is built from 15 residues. Germline values: CDR1 MDHEN, CDR2 SYDVKM. The CDR3 DNA follows: TGTGCCAGCACCCGGGCGGCAGGGCAAGGAGATACGCAGTATTTT. Amino acids: CASTRAAGQGDTQYF.

This clone was seen a single time. The chain joins TRBV9 to TRBJ2-7, with D maybe TRBD1 (5 bases). The V end lost 0 bases, the J end lost 2 bases, and 12 bases lay between the germline ends. Looked up from germline, CDR1 is SGDLS and CDR2 is YYNGEE. The CDR3 runs to 15 residues. CDR3 in DNA: TGTGCCAGCAGCGTAGAGGGCAGGGCAGCCTACGAGCAGTACTTC. It is translated as CASSVEGRAAYEQYF.

This chain connects TRBV19 to TRBJ2-7; TRBD1 matches 7 bases. The CDR3 is 15 amino acids. Germline lookup yields CDR1 LNHDA and CDR2 SQIVND (reference sequence). With 6 bases clipped from V and 0 bases from J, the junction kept 8 bases outside the gene matches. The CDR3 loop is CASRPRTGLSYEQYF. CDR3 nucleotides: TGTGCCAGTAGGCCCCGGACAGGACTCTCCTACGAGCAGTACTTC.

V and J are TRBV9 and TRBJ2-1; D may be TRBD1 (5 bases). This CDR3 has 16 amino acids. Per the germline V gene, CDR1 is SGDLS and CDR2 is YYNGEE. Between the trimmed V and J ends, which lost 4 bases and 3 bases, there was a span of 17 bases. The chain's CDR3 is CASSLKGQDVYNEQFF. CDR3 in DNA: TGTGCCAGCAGCCTAAAGGGGCAGGACGTCTACAATGAGCAGTTCTTC.

This rearrangement joins TRBV30 to TRBJ2-7, with D perhaps matching TRBD1 (5 bases). The CDR3 sequence is 12 residues long. Germline CDR1 reads GTSNPN; CDR2 reads SVGIG (reference sequence). The V and J ends lost 4 bases and 2 bases respectively, with 9 bases between them. As DNA, the CDR3 is TGTGCCTGGACAAGGGGAACCTACGAGCAGTACTTC. It is translated as CAWTRGTYEQYF.

This clone came up a few times. The V call is TRBV4-2, the J call TRBJ1-2, with D tentatively TRBD1 (5 bases). CDR3 length equals 17 residues. Germline CDR1 is LGHNA and CDR2 is YNFKEQ. V lost 2 bases, J lost 5 bases, and 21 bases lay in between. The CDR3 coding sequence is TGTGCCAGCAGCCAATCTGGGGCAGGGCGAGAACCTTATGGCTACACCTTC. Residues: CASSQSGAGREPYGYTF.

This clone was counted a few times. The V gene is TRBV27, the J gene TRBJ2-1; no clear D gene. The V and J ends lost 6 bases and 9 bases respectively, with 12 bases between them. The germline V gene encodes CDR1 MNHEY and CDR2 SMNVEV (reference sequence). The CDR3 runs 12 residues. The CDR3 DNA is TGTGCCAGCAGATCCGGCCGAGGTGAGCAGTTCTTC. Encoded protein: CASRSGRGEQFF.

The rearrangement joins TRBV10-3 to TRBJ1-2, with a weak D call TRBD1 (5 bases). Germline V gives CDR1 ENHRY, CDR2 SYGVKD. Trimming cost V 3 bases and J 6 bases, with 11 bases left between them. The CDR3 covers 13 residues. CDR3 amino acids: CAISEGEGDGYTF. CDR3 sequence (DNA): TGTGCCATCAGTGAAGGGGAGGGAGATGGCTACACCTTC.

The chain carries TRBV7-6 and TRBJ2-3, with TRBD2 matching over 13 bases. Germline V gene sequence: CDR1 SGHVS, CDR2 FNYEAQ. This CDR3 region has 16 residues. V was clipped by 5 bases and J by 5 bases; unmatched bases: 7. The DNA of the CDR3 is TGTGCCAGCAGCCCGACCGGACTAGCGGGAGTAGATACGCAGTATTTT. Its protein is CASSPTGLAGVDTQYF.

This chain joins TRBV19 and TRBJ2-5; TRBD1 aligns across 11 bases. The DNA end is more similar to TRBJ2-7, so the J call may be wrong. This CDR3 has 17 residues. CDR1 is LNHDA, CDR2 SQIVND, per germline (reference sequence). CDR3 sequence: CASSISGTGGFSYEQYF. CDR3 DNA sequence: TGTGCCAGTAGTATCTCCGGGACAGGGGGATTCTCCTACGAGCAGTACTTC.

The V gene is TRBV30, the J gene TRBJ2-5, with 10 bases matching TRBD1. The CDR3 runs 16 residues. Per germline, CDR1 GTSNPN and CDR2 SVGIG (reference sequence). The junction had 9 bases not matched to a gene; V was cut back by 3 bases and J by 2 bases. This chain's CDR3 is CAWSELRTGGQETQYF. CDR3 coding DNA: TGTGCCTGGAGCGAACTCCGGACAGGGGGACAAGAGACCCAGTACTTC. Using reference TRBV30 and TRBJ2-5 for the parts outside the CDR3, the full variable domain is SQTIHQWPATLVQPVGSPLSLECTVEGTSNPNLYWYRQAAGRGLQLLFYSVGIGQISSEVPQNLSASRPQDRQFILSSKKLLLSDSGFYLCAWSELRTGGQETQYFGPGTRLLVL.

This clone was picked up a small number of times. The chain recombines TRBV5-4 with TRBJ2-5, with 8 positions matching TRBD1. J was trimmed by 2 bases and V by 4 bases; bases with no gene match: 7. The germline CDR1 and CDR2 sequences are SGHNT and YYREEE (reference sequence). The CDR3 covers 15 residues. The CDR3 loop reads CASSPPGQEQETQYF. Here the CDR3 DNA reads TGTGCCAGCAGCCCGCCGGGACAGGAGCAAGAGACCCAGTACTTC. Filled out from reference TRBV5-4 and TRBJ2-5, the complete variable domain reads ETGVTQSPTHLIKTRGQQVTLRCSSQSGHNTVSWYQQALGQGPQFIFQYYREEENGRGNFPPRFSGLQFPNYSSELNVNALELDDSALYLCASSPPGQEQETQYFGPGTRLLVL.

The chain links TRBV5-1 to TRBJ1-2; D not certain. Germline V gene lookup returns CDR1 SGHRS and CDR2 YFSETQ. The CDR3 consists of 16 residues. The V and J ends lost 1 base and 4 bases respectively, with 17 bases between them. The CDR3 loop reads CASSLSSQFTGYGYTF. Here the CDR3 DNA reads TGCGCCAGCAGCTTGTCCAGCCAATTTACGGGCTATGGCTACACCTTC.